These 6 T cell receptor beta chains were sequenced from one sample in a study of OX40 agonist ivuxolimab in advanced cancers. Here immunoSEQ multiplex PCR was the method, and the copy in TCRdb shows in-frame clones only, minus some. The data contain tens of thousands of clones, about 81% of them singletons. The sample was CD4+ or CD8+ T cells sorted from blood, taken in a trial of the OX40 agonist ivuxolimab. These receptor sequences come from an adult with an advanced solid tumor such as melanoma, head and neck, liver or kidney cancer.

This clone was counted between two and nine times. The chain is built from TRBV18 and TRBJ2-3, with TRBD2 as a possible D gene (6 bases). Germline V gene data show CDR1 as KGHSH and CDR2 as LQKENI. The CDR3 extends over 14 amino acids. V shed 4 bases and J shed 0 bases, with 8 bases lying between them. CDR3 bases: TGTGCCAGCTCACTACGGGAGAGCACAGATACGCAGTATTTT. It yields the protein CASSLRESTDTQYF.

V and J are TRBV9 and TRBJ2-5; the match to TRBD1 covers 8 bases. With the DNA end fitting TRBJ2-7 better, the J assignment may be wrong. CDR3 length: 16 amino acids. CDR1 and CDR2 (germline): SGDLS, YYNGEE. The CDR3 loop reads CASSPNSGTGDYEQYF. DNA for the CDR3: TGTGCCAGCAGCCCGAATTCCGGGACAGGAGATTACGAGCAGTACTTC.

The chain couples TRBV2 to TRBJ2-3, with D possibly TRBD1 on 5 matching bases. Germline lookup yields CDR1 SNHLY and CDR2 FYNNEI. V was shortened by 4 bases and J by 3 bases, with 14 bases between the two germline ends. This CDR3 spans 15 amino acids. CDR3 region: CASSAQGGGTDTQYF. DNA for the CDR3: TGTGCCAGCAGTGCTCAGGGCGGTGGGACAGATACGCAGTATTTT.

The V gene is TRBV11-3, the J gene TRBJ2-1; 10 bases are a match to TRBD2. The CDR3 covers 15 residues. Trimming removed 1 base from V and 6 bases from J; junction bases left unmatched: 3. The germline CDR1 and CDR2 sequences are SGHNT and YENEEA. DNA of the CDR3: TGTGCCAGCAGCTTAGGGACTAGCGGACTCAATGAGCAGTTCTTC. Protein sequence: CASSLGTSGLNEQFF.

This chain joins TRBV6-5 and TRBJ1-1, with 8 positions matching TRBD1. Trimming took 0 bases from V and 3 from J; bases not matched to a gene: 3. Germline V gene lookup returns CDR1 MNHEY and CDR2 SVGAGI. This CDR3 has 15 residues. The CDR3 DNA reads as TGTGCCAGCAGTTACTCGACGACAGGGGACACTGAAGCTTTCTTT. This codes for CASSYSTTGDTEAFF.

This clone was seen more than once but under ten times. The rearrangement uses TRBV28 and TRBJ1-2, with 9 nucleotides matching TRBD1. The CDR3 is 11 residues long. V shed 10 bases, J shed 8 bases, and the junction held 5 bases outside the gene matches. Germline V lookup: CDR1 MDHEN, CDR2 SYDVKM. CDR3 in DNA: TGTGCCACCACAGGGGGCCTCGGCTACACCTTC. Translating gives CATTGGLGYTF.